This T cell receptor beta chain was recorded in a study of blood T cell repertoires in COVID-19. Study-wide context: Sites across the United States, Italy and Spain contributed samples from acute and convalescent COVID-19. T cells, B-cell-depleted T cells, or PBMCs provided the cDNA or gDNA that served as material.

This CDR3 spans 16 amino acids. Germline CDR1 is LNHDA and CDR2 is SQIVND (reference sequence). Trimming removed 5 bases at V and 4 bases at J, with 17 bases between. As processed by the authors: Researchers report that nucleated cell counts were estimated from reference gene primer amplification. Some clones are missing from TCRdb's copy, which holds only in-frame ones; the method was immunoSEQ multiplex PCR. The D gene and trimming were derived from the DNA, and the V and J assignments and clone size from that table. The table has some 250,000 clones, roughly four fifths seen once. The TCR comes from a woman aged 60-75 years with active or convalescent COVID-19. The chain carries TRBV19 and TRBJ1-4; TRBD1 might be the D (6 bases). Input material: peripheral blood. For the CDR3, the DNA is TGTGCCAGTAGTCTACAACACAGGGCAAATAATGAAAAACTGTTTTTT. Translation: CASSLQHRANNEKLFF.